Below are 11 T cell receptor beta chains sequenced from a single sample in a study of OX40 agonist ivuxolimab in advanced cancers. Assay used: immunoSEQ multiplex PCR; TCRdb lists only in-frame clones, some missing. The data show some 74,000 clones, with around 86% seen just once and 0.53% held by the top ten. The specimen was CD4+ or CD8+ T cells sorted from blood, collected in a trial of the OX40 agonist ivuxolimab. These receptors originate from an adult with an advanced solid tumor such as melanoma, head and neck, liver or kidney cancer.

The chain carries TRBV6-6 and TRBJ1-1; D gene uncertain. Germline V gene lookup returns CDR1 MNHNY and CDR2 SVGAGI (reference sequence). The CDR3 has 14 amino acids. V lost 5 bases, J lost 1 base, and 11 bases lay in between. The CDR3 region has the DNA TGTGCCAGCAGTCCGTTGACGCCGAACACTGAAGCTTTCTTT. This sequence encodes CASSPLTPNTEAFF.

The chain combines TRBV10-3 with TRBJ1-2; D remains unclear. V was pared by 7 bases and J by 8 bases, with 17 bases between. CDR1 and CDR2 (germline): ENHRY, SYGVKD. CDR3 size: 13 residues. The CDR3 bases are TGTGCCATCACTGAAAAAGACCGGGGAGGCTACACCTTC. Protein: CAITEKDRGGYTF.

This chain connects TRBV7-9 to TRBJ2-7; no clear D gene. Trimming cost V 5 bases and J 3 bases, with 5 bases left between them. This CDR3 has 11 residues. Germline CDR1 and CDR2: SEHNR and FQNEAQ (reference sequence). CDR3 DNA sequence: TGTGCCAGCAGCATTGGCTACGAGCAGTACTTC. It specifies CASSIGYEQYF.

This rearrangement joins TRBV6-5 to TRBJ1-5; possible D gene TRBD1, 6 bases. V lost 5 bases, J lost 0 bases, and 11 bases lay in between. The germline V gene has CDR1 MNHEY and CDR2 SVGAGI. The CDR3 length is 15 residues. Here the CDR3 DNA reads TGTGCCAGCAGTCGGACAGCACATAGCAATCAGCCCCAGCATTTT. Protein sequence: CASSRTAHSNQPQHF.

The chain uses TRBV19 and TRBJ2-7; perhaps TRBD2 as D (6 bases). This CDR3 region has 13 residues. V lost 6 bases and J lost 3, with 12 bases in between. The V gene's germline CDR1 is LNHDA and CDR2 SQIVND (reference sequence). CDR3 loop: CASRRGSIYEQYF. In nucleotides, the CDR3 is TGTGCCAGTAGACGGGGGAGCATCTACGAGCAGTACTTC. Complete variable domain (other parts from reference TRBV19 and TRBJ2-7): DGGITQSPKYLFRKEGQNVTLSCEQNLNHDAMYWYRQDPGQGLRLIYYSQIVNDFQKGDIAEGYSVSREKKESFPLTVTSAQKNPTAFYLCASRRGSIYEQYFGPGTRLTVT.

The V gene is TRBV10-3, the J gene TRBJ2-5, with TRBD1 matching 7 bases. The CDR3 consists of 12 residues. J was trimmed by 4 bases and V by 11 bases; bases with no gene match: 7. Germline CDR1 ENHRY, CDR2 SYGVKD. Here the CDR3 reads CASQGTGETQYF. The CDR3 DNA follows: TGTGCCTCACAGGGGACGGGAGAGACCCAGTACTTC.

This clone was seen more than once but under ten times. The genes are TRBV19 and TRBJ1-5, with D possibly TRBD1 on 5 matching bases. Germline loops: CDR1 LNHDA, CDR2 SQIVND (reference sequence). V was cut by 5 bases and J by 7 bases, with 12 bases left in between. CDR3 size: 13 residues. This CDR3 reads CASSDQGYQPQHF. The CDR3 DNA sequence: TGTGCCAGTAGTGATCAGGGATACCAGCCCCAGCATTTT.

This chain uses TRBV7-2 with TRBJ1-5; TRBD1 is a possible D gene (5 bases). Per the germline V gene, CDR1 is SGHTA and CDR2 is FQGNSA. V lost 5 bases to trimming and J lost 3 bases, with 8 bases between them. This CDR3 region has 13 residues. DNA of the CDR3: TGTGCCAGCAGCCGACAGACCAATCAGCCCCAGCATTTT. Protein sequence: CASSRQTNQPQHF.

For the CDR3, the DNA is TGCGCCAGCAGCTTGGACGGACAGGGACCCTACGAGCAGTACTTC. As protein: CASSLDGQGPYEQYF. The gene calls are TRBV5-1 and TRBJ2-7; TRBD1 aligns across 8 bases. From germline, CDR1 is SGHRS and CDR2 YFSETQ. The CDR3 sequence is 15 residues long. The trim removed 0 bases at V and 2 bases at J, leaving 4 bases unmatched.

This clone has ten or more counts. This chain connects TRBV7-2 to TRBJ1-3, with D tentatively TRBD1 (6 bases). The germline CDR1 and CDR2 sequences are SGHTA and FQGNSA. The CDR3 has 15 amino acids. Trimming pared 1 base from V and 5 bases from J, leaving 12 bases between. As DNA, the CDR3 is TGTGCCAGCAGCTTAGGGGGCCAGGGGAGAAACACCATATATTTT. It translates to CASSLGGQGRNTIYF. Supplemented by reference TRBV7-2 and TRBJ1-3, the full variable domain reads GAGVSQSPSNKVTEKGKDVELRCDPISGHTALYWYRQSLGQGLEFLIYFQGNSAPDKSGLPSDRFSAERTGGSVSTLTIQRTQQEDSAVYLCASSLGGQGRNTIYFGEGSWLTVV.

The chain links TRBV11-2 to TRBJ2-7; no definite D call. Germline V lookup: CDR1 SGHAT, CDR2 FQNNGV. The CDR3 has 11 amino acids. V lost 0 bases and J lost 7, with 4 bases in between. CDR3 sequence reads: CASSLEVEQYF. The CDR3 nucleotides are TGTGCCAGCAGCTTAGAAGTAGAGCAGTACTTC.